The sequence of this T cell receptor (beta chain) was determined in a study of blood T cells in healthy people across ages. Sample-barcoded 5' priming and a J-beta primer mix drove a second PCR of roughly 7 to 11 cycles. TCRdb itself ran the 5' RACE reads through MiXCR, one entry per CDR3 protein. Of roughly 2 million distinct CDR3 sequences in the sample, about 50% were seen once. Trimming stripped 0 bases from V and 5 bases from J, with 11 bases between. There are 14 residues in the CDR3. Germline assignment: CDR1 LNHNV and CDR2 YYDKDF (reference sequence). This clonotype occurred a few times. Source material: blood. The chain employs TRBV15 and TRBJ2-7, with unresolved D. The sequence derives from a woman in her forties in good health. The CDR3 spells CATSRDPLVDEQYF. CDR3 nucleotides: TGTGCCACCAGCAGAGACCCATTGGTGGACGAGCAGTACTTC.